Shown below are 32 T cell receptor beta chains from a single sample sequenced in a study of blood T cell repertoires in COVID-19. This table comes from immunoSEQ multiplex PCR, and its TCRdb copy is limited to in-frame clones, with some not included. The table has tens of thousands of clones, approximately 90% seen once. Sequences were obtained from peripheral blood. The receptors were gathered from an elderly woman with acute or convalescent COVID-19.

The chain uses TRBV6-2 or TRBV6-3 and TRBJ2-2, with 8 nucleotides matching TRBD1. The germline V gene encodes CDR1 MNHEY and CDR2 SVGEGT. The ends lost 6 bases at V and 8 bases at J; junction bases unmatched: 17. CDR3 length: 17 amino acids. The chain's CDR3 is CASSLRPPRTGRGELFF. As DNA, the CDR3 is TGTGCCAGCAGCCTTCGCCCCCCGCGGACAGGGAGAGGGGAGCTGTTTTTT.

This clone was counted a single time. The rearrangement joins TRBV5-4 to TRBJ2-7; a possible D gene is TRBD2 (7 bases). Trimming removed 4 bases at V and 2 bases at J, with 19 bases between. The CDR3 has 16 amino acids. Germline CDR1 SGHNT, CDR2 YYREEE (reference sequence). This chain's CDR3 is CASSPRGGTKAYEQYF. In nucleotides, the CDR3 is TGTGCCAGCAGCCCGAGGGGGGGGACGAAGGCCTACGAGCAGTACTTC. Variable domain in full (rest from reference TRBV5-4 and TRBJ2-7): ETGVTQSPTHLIKTRGQQVTLRCSSQSGHNTVSWYQQALGQGPQFIFQYYREEENGRGNFPPRFSGLQFPNYSSELNVNALELDDSALYLCASSPRGGTKAYEQYFGPGTRLTVT.

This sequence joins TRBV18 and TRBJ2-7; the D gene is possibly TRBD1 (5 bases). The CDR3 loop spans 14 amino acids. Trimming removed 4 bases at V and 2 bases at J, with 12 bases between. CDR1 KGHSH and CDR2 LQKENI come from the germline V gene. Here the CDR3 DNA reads TGTGCCAGCTCACAAGGGGAAGGCCCCTACGAGCAGTACTTC. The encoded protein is CASSQGEGPYEQYF.

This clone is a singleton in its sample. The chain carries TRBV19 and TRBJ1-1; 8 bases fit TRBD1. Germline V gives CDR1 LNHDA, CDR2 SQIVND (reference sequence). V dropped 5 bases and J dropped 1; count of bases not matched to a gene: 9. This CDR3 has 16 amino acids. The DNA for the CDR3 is TGTGCCAGTAGTCCCCTCCAGGGGGCCGGGAACACTGAAGCTTTCTTT. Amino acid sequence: CASSPLQGAGNTEAFF.

The CDR3 DNA is TGTGCCAGCAGTTCTATTACAGGGAACACTGAAGCTTTCTTT. Protein product: CASSSITGNTEAFF. V is TRBV6-6 and J is TRBJ1-1, with TRBD1 as a possible D gene (5 bases). V was pared by 4 bases and J by 1 base, with 10 bases between. Germline CDR1 MNHNY, CDR2 SVGAGI (reference sequence). The CDR3 extends over 14 amino acids.

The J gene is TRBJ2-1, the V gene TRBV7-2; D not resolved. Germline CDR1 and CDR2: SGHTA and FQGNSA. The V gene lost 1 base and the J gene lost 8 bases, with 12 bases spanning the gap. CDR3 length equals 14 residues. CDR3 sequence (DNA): TGTGCCAGCAGCTTAGGTCTGGGCTTCCATGAGCAGTTCTTC. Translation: CASSLGLGFHEQFF.

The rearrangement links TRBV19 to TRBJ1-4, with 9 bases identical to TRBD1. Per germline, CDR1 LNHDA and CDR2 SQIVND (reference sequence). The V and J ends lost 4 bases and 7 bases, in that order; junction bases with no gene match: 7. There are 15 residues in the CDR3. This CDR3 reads CASSTEGTGREKLFF. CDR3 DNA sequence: TGTGCCAGTAGTACGGAGGGGACAGGGCGTGAAAAACTGTTTTTT. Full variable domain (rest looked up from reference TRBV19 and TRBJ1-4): DGGITQSPKYLFRKEGQNVTLSCEQNLNHDAMYWYRQDPGQGLRLIYYSQIVNDFQKGDIAEGYSVSREKKESFPLTVTSAQKNPTAFYLCASSTEGTGREKLFFGSGTQLSVL.

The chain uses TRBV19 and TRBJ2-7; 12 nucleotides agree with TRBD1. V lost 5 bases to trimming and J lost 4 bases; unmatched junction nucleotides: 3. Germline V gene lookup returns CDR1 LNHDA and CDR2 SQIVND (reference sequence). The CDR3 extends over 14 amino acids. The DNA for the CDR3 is TGTGCCAGTAGTCCGGGACAGGGGGCTTACGAGCAGTACTTC. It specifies CASSPGQGAYEQYF.

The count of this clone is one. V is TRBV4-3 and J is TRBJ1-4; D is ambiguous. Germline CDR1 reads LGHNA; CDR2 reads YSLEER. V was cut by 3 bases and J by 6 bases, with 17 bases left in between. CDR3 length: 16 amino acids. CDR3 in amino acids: CASSHEGSQLYEKLFF. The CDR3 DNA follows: TGCGCCAGCAGCCATGAGGGTAGTCAACTATATGAAAAACTGTTTTTT.

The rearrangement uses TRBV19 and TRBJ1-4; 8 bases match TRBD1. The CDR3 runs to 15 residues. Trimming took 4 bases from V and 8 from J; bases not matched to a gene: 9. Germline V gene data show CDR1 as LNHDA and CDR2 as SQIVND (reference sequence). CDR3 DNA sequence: TGTGCCAGTAGTAGCCAGGGGGCGCGTGGCGAAAAACTGTTTTTT. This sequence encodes CASSSQGARGEKLFF.

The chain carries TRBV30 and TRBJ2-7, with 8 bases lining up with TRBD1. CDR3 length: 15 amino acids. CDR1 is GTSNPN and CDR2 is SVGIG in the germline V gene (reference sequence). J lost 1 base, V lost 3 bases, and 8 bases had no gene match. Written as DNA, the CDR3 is TGTGCCTGGAGATTTAGGACAGGGATTTCCTACGAGCAGTACTTC. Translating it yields CAWRFRTGISYEQYF.

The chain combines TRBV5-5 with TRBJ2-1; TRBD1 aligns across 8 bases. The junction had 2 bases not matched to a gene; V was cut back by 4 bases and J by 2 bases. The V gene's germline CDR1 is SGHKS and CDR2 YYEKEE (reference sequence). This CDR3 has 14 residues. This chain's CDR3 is CASSQTGAYNEQFF. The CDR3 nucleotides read TGTGCCAGCAGCCAGACAGGGGCCTACAATGAGCAGTTCTTC.

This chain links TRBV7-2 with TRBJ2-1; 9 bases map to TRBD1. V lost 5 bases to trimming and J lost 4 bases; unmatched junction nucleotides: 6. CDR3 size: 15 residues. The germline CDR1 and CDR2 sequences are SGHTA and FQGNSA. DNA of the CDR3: TGTGCCAGCAGCCTAGACAGGGGGGATTACAATGAGCAGTTCTTC. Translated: CASSLDRGDYNEQFF.

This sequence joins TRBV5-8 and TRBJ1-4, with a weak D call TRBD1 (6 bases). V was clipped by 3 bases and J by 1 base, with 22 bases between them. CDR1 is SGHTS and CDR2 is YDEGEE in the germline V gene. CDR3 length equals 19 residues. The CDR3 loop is CASSSGGSTSPLTNEKLFF. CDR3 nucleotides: TGTGCCAGCAGCTCGGGGGGCAGTACATCCCCTTTAACTAATGAAAAACTGTTTTTT.

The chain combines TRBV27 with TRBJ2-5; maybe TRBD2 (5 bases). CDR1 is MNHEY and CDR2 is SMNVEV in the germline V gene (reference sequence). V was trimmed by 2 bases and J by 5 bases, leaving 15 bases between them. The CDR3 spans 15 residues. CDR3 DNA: TGTGCCAGCAGTTTAACCCGGGGTCATCGTGAGACCCAGTACTTC. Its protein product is CASSLTRGHRETQYF.

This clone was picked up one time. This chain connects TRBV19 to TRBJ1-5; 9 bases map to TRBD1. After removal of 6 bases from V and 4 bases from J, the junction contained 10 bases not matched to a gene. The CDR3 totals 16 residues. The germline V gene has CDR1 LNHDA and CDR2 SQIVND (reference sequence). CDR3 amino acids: CASRETGTGLNQPQHF. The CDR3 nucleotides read TGTGCCAGTAGAGAAACCGGGACAGGGCTTAATCAGCCCCAGCATTTT.

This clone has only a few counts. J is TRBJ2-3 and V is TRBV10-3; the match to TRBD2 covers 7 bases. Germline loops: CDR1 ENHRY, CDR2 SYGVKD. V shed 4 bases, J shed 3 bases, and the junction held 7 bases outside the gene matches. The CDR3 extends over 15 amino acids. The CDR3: CAISGGGSGTDTQYF. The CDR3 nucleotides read TGTGCCATCAGTGGGGGCGGGAGCGGAACAGATACGCAGTATTTT.

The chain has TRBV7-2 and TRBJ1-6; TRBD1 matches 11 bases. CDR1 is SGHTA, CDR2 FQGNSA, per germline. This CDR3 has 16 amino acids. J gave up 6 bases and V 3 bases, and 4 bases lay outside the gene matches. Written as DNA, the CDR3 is TGTGCCAGCAGCTTGGTGGACAGGGGGCGTAATTCACCCCTCCACTTT. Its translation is CASSLVDRGRNSPLHF.

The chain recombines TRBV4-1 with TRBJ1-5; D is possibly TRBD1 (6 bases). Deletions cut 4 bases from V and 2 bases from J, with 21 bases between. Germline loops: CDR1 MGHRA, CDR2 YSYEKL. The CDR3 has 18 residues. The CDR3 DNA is TGCGCCAGCAGCCTCGGGTCTGGGGGCGGCGGAGGCAATCAGCCCCAGCATTTT. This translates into CASSLGSGGGGGNQPQHF.

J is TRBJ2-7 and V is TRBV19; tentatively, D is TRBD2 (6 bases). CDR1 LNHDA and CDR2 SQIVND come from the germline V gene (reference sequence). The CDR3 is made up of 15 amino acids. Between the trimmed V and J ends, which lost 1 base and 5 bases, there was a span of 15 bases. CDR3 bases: TGTGCCAGTAGTATAGGGAGTATAGGGAGGAACGAGCAGTACTTC. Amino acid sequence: CASSIGSIGRNEQYF.

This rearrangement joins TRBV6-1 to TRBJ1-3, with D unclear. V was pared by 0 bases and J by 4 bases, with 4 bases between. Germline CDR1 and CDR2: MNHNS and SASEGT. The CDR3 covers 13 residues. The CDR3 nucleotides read TGTGCCAGCAGTGAAGCCGTCGGAAACACCATATATTTT. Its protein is CASSEAVGNTIYF.

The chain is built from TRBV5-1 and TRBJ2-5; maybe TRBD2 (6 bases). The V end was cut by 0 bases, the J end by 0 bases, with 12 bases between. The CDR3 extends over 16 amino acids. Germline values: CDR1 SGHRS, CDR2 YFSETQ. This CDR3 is CASSLAGDVYQETQYF. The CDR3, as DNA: TGCGCCAGCAGCTTGGCGGGGGACGTTTACCAAGAGACCCAGTACTTC.

CDR3 sequence: CASSVAPHQGNTEAFF. CDR3 in DNA: TGTGCCAGCAGCGTAGCTCCCCATCAGGGGAACACTGAAGCTTTCTTT. The V and J genes are TRBV9 and TRBJ1-1, with a tentative D call TRBD1 (5 bases). V was cut by 0 bases and J by 1 base, with 13 bases left in between. The CDR3 consists of 16 residues. The germline CDR1 and CDR2 sequences are SGDLS and YYNGEE.

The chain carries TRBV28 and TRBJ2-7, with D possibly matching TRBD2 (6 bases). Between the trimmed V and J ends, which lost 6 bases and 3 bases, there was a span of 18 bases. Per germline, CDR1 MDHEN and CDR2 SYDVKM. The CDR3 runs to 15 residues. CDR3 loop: CASSPATGAFYEQYF. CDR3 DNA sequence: TGTGCCAGCAGCCCTGCAACGGGAGCGTTCTACGAGCAGTACTTC.

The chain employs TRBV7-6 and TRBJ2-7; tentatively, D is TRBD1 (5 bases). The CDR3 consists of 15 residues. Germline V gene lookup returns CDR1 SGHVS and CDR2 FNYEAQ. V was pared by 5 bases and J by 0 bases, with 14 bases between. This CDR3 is CASSEWAGFSYEQYF. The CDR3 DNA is TGTGCCAGCAGCGAGTGGGCAGGGTTCTCCTACGAGCAGTACTTC.

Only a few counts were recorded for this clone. The CDR3 protein is CASSFGGGNEQYF. The CDR3 DNA reads TGCGCCAGCAGCTTTGGCGGGGGGAACGAGCAGTACTTC. The chain uses TRBV5-1 and TRBJ2-7, with 8 nucleotides matching TRBD2. The germline V gene has CDR1 SGHRS and CDR2 YFSETQ. J lost 5 bases, V lost 2 bases, and 3 bases had no gene match. The CDR3 has 13 amino acids.

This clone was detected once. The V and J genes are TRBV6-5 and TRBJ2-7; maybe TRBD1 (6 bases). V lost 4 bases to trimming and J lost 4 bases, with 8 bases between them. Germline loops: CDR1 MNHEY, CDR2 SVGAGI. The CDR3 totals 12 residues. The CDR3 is CASSWTVYEQYF. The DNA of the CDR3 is TGTGCCAGCAGTTGGACAGTTTACGAGCAGTACTTC.

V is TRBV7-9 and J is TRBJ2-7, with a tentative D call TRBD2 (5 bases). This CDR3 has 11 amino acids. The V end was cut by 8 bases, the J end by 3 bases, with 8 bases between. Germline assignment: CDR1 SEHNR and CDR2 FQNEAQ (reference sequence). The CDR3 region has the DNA TGTGCCAGCCGGGGTAGCTACGAGCAGTACTTC. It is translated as CASRGSYEQYF. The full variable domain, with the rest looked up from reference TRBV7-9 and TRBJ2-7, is DTGVSQNPRHKITKRGQNVTFRCDPISEHNRLYWYRQTLGQGPEFLTYFQNEAQLEKSRLLSDRFSAERPKGSFSTLEIQRTEQGDSAMYLCASRGSYEQYFGPGTRLTVT.

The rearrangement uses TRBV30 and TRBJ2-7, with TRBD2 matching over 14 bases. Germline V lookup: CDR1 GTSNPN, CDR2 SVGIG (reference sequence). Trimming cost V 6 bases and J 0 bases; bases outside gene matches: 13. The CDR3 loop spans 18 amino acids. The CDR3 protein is CACETWTSGRRSSYEQYF. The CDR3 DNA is TGTGCCTGCGAAACATGGACTAGCGGGAGGAGAAGCTCCTACGAGCAGTACTTC.

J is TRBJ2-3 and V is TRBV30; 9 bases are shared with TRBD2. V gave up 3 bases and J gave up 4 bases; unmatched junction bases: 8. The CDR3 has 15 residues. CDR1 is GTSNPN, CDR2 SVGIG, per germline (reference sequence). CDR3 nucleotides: TGTGCCTGGAGCGGAGTAGCGGGGGTCTCAGATACGCAGTATTTT. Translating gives CAWSGVAGVSDTQYF. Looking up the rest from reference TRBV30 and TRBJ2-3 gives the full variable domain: SQTIHQWPATLVQPVGSPLSLECTVEGTSNPNLYWYRQAAGRGLQLLFYSVGIGQISSEVPQNLSASRPQDRQFILSSKKLLLSDSGFYLCAWSGVAGVSDTQYFGPGTRLTVL.

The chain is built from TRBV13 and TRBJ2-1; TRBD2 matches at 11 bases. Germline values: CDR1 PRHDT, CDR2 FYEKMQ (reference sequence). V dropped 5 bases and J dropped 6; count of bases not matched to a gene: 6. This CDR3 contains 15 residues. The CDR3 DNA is TGTGCCAGCAGCCAGGGGACTAGCGGAGGCAATGAGCAGTTCTTC. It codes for CASSQGTSGGNEQFF.

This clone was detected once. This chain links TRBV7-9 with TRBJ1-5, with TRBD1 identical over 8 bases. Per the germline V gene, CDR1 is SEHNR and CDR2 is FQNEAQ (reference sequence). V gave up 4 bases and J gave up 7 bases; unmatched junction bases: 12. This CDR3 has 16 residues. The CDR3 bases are TGTGCCAGCAGCTCAGAACGTACAGGGGGGAGGCAGCCCCAGCATTTT. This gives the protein CASSSERTGGRQPQHF.